This T cell receptor (beta chain) was identified in a study of cytomegalovirus exposure and HLA in healthy donors. Study observations and caveats: Later analysis showed TCR association rates varying by HLA locus, highest for DRB1 and lowest for HLA-C.

The CDR3 loop spans 13 amino acids. V was clipped by 9 bases and J by 2 bases; unmatched bases: 6. Germline V lookup: CDR1 SGHNT, CDR2 YENEEA. A multiplex PCR was run with 60 Vbeta primers and 13 Jbeta primers. The assay was immunoSEQ multiplex PCR, and TCRdb's table has in-frame clones only and misses some. The table includes over 140,000 clones, roughly 79% detected once. About this clone: Its target is not known.

The TCR comes from a young man in good health and CMV-seropositive. V and J are TRBV11-3 and TRBJ2-7; TRBD1 matches at 8 bases. Sequenced input: PBMCs. The CDR3 is CASKGQETYEQYF. CDR3 in DNA: TGTGCCAGTAAGGGACAGGAAACCTACGAGCAGTACTTC.